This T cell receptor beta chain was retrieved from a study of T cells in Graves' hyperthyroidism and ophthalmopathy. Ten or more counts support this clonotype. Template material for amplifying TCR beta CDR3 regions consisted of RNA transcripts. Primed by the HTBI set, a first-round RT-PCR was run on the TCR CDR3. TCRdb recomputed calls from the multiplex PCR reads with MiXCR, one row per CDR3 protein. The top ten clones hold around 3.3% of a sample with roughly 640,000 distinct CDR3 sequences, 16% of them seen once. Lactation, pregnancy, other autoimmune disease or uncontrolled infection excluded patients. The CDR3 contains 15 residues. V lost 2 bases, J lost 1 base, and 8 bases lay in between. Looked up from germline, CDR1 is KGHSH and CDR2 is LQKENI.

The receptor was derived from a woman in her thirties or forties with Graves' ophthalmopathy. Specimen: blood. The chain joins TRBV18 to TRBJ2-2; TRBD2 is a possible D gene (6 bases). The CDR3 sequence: CASSPASENTGELFF. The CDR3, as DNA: TGTGCCAGCTCACCAGCTAGCGAGAACACCGGGGAGCTGTTTTTT.